The following is a T cell receptor (beta chain) sequence with its context. Antigen specificity is unknown. The data were obtained in a study of T cell responses to AZD1222 COVID-19 vaccine. Using immunoSEQ multiplex PCR, the repertoire was profiled, and TCRdb retains in-frame clones only, with some absent. The sample has roughly 53,000 clones, roughly 85% seen once. The CDR3 runs to 14 residues. Germline V lookup: CDR1 SGHDN, CDR2 FVKESK. V lost 2 bases to trimming and J lost 6 bases; unmatched junction nucleotides: 5. Study-level results: In a largely white British group with more females than males, clonal diversity was possibly underestimated. Among vaccine-associated CD4 TCRs, coverage spanned spike, with dominance at 160-218 and 743-854.

The source was peripheral blood, collected on day 0 of MenACWY control vaccination. The receptor was derived from an adult in good health. This rearrangement joins TRBV14 to TRBJ1-1, with 8 nucleotides matching TRBD1. The CDR3 nucleotides read TGTGCCAGCAGCCAAACAGGGGGGGGAGCTGAAGCTTTCTTT. Its translation: CASSQTGGGAEAFF.